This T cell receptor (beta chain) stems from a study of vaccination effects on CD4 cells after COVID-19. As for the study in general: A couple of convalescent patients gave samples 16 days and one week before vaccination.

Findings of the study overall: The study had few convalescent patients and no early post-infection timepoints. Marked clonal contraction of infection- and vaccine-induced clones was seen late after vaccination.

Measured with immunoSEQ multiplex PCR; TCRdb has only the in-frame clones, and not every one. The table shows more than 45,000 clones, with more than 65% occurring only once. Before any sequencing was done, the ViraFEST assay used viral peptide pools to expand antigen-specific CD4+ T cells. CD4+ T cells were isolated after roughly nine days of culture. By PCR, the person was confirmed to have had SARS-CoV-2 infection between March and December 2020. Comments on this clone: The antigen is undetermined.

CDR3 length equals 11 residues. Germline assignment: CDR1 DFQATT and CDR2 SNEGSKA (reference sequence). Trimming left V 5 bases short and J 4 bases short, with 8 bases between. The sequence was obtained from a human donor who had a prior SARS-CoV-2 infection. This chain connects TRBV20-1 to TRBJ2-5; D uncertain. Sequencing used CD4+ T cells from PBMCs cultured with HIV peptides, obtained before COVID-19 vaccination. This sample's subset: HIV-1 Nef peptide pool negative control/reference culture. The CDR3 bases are TGCAGTGCTCGGAGAGGAGAGACCCAGTACTTC. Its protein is CSARRGETQYF.